The 18 T cell receptor beta chains reported below all come from one sample, sequenced in a study of T cell repertoires in cytomegalovirus infection. Their specific antigens are unknown. Via MiXCR, TCRdb re-called the reads, giving one row per CDR3 protein. The sample consists of about 900,000 distinct CDR3 sequences, 31% of them appearing once. The sequenced sample was cultured CD8+ T cells from PBMCs, obtained from culture after CMV antigen stimulation. The receptors here all came from a human donor in good health (CMV status not recorded). Some clones in this sample may be carry-over from other donors' samples.

In this sample, this clonotype turned up many times. V is TRBV7-9 and J is TRBJ2-7; D gene ambiguous. The CDR3 covers 14 residues. The V gene's germline CDR1 is SEHNR and CDR2 FQNEAQ (reference sequence). Trimming stripped 4 bases from V and 2 bases from J, with 12 bases between. This CDR3 reads CASSSPTDPYEQYV. The CDR3 nucleotides read TGTGCCAGCAGCTCTCCGACCGATCCCTACGAGCAGTACGTC.

The genes are TRBV7-9 and TRBJ1-1, with no clear D. The V gene lost 5 bases and the J gene lost 3 bases, with 16 bases spanning the gap. The CDR3 runs to 15 residues. From germline, CDR1 is SEHNR and CDR2 FQNEAQ (reference sequence). The CDR3 loop is CASSPPAGLDTEAFF. DNA for the CDR3: TGTGCCAGCAGCCCCCCAGCGGGGTTGGACACTGAAGCTTTCTTT.

V usage is TRBV11-3 and J usage is TRBJ1-3; D perhaps matches TRBD1 (5 bases). There are 16 residues in the CDR3. CDR1 is SGHNT and CDR2 is YENEEA in the germline V gene. Deletions cut 1 base from V and 0 bases from J, with 10 bases between. This CDR3 reads CASSLVDSHSGNTIYF. CDR3 nucleotide sequence: TGTGCCAGCAGCTTAGTCGACAGCCACTCTGGAAACACCATATATTTT.

The sample holds a few counts of this clonotype. The CDR3 sequence is CASSPRSENYEQYF. Here the CDR3 DNA reads TGTGCCAGCAGCCCTCGATCGGAGAACTACGAGCAGTACTTC. The V gene is TRBV7-8, the J gene TRBJ2-7; D is ambiguous. Trimming took 5 bases from V and 3 from J, leaving 14 bases between them. CDR1 is SGHVS and CDR2 is FQNEAQ in the germline V gene. This CDR3 has 14 residues.

The gene calls are TRBV5-4 and TRBJ2-7; 9 positions agree with TRBD1. V gave up 5 bases and J gave up 5 bases; unmatched junction bases: 8. The germline V gene encodes CDR1 SGHNT and CDR2 YYREEE (reference sequence). This CDR3 region has 14 residues. The CDR3 sequence is CASSSGTGRNEQYV. CDR3 in DNA: TGTGCCAGCAGTTCCGGGACAGGGCGAAACGAGCAGTACGTC.

The chain recombines TRBV27 with TRBJ1-2; D remains unclear. Germline CDR1 reads MNHEY; CDR2 reads SMNVEV (reference sequence). The CDR3 contains 13 residues. V lost 0 bases to trimming and J lost 8 bases, with 10 bases between them. CDR3 in amino acids: CASSLSTSFGYTF. DNA for the CDR3: TGTGCCAGCAGTTTATCAACATCTTTCGGCTACACCTTC.

This clonotype was counted between two and nine times. The CDR3 is CAISPGRYTDTQYF. The CDR3 nucleotides are TGTGCCATCAGTCCGGGACGGTATACAGATACGCAGTATTTT. This rearrangement joins TRBV10-3 to TRBJ2-3; TRBD1 or TRBD2 may be the D gene (5 bases each). Germline-derived CDR1 and CDR2 are ENHRY and SYGVKD. With 5 bases removed from V and 3 bases from J, the gap between germline ends came to 12 bases. This CDR3 is 14 amino acids long.

This clonotype occurred once. The chain joins TRBV7-9 to TRBJ2-7; TRBD2 matches 7 bases. V shed 5 bases, J shed 4 bases, and the junction held 8 bases outside the gene matches. The germline CDR1 and CDR2 sequences are SEHNR and FQNEAQ (reference sequence). This CDR3 has 14 residues. The CDR3 loop is CASSPSGLPYEQYV. The CDR3 DNA follows: TGTGCCAGCAGCCCCTCGGGACTACCATACGAGCAGTACGTC.

This clonotype was found many times. V usage is TRBV28 and J usage is TRBJ2-1; 11 bases are shared with TRBD2. After removal of 6 bases from V and 0 bases from J, the junction contained 16 bases not matched to a gene. The CDR3 length is 20 residues. Germline CDR1 and CDR2: MDHEN and SYDVKM. CDR3 region: CASSHNLLAGGTSSYNEQFF. DNA of the CDR3: TGTGCCAGCAGCCACAACCTGCTAGCGGGGGGCACGAGCTCCTACAATGAGCAGTTCTTC.

The gene calls are TRBV7-9 and TRBJ2-1; either TRBD1 or TRBD2 may supply D (5 bases each). Germline loops: CDR1 SEHNR, CDR2 FQNEAQ (reference sequence). The CDR3 is made up of 16 amino acids. V lost 4 bases and J 9 bases, leaving 22 bases between the germline ends. The CDR3 is CASSSIRDARYGEQFF. The CDR3 DNA is TGTGCCAGCAGCTCGATCCGGGACGCCCGCTATGGTGAGCAGTTCTTC.

On this clonotype: Germline and junction disagree at one end, which may indicate a read error. The chain recombines TRBV7-2 with TRBJ2-1; a weak D match, TRBD1 (6 bases). The CDR3 loop spans 16 amino acids. Germline CDR1 SGHTA, CDR2 FQGNSA. The CDR3 bases are TGTGCCAGCAGCCCCGCTGAGGACAGAGCCTACAATGAGCAGATCTTC. Amino acids: CASSPAEDRAYNEQIF. The full variable domain, in which reference TRBV7-2 and TRBJ2-1 provide the parts outside the CDR3, is GAGVSQSPSNKVTEKGKDVELRCDPISGHTALYWYRQSLGQGLEFLIYFQGNSAPDKSGLPSDRFSAERTGGSVSTLTIQRTQQEDSAVYLCASSPAEDRAYNEQIFGPGTRLTVL.

V gene TRBV28 combines with J gene TRBJ2-3; 10 nucleotides align to TRBD2. V shed 5 bases, J shed 1 base, and the junction held 9 bases outside the gene matches. The CDR3 spans 17 residues. Germline V gene data show CDR1 as MDHEN and CDR2 as SYDVKM. CDR3 loop: CASSPQAGGSRTDTQYF. The CDR3 region has the DNA TGTGCCAGCAGTCCCCAAGCGGGGGGGTCGCGCACAGATACGCAGTATTTT.

The chain links TRBV7-9 to TRBJ1-1; TRBD1 agrees at 10 bases. This CDR3 comprises 15 residues. Trimming removed 4 bases from V and 2 bases from J; junction bases left unmatched: 4. The germline gives CDR1 SEHNR, CDR2 FQNEAQ (reference sequence). The CDR3 DNA sequence: TGTGCCAGCAGCTGGACAGGGGGATCTAACACTGAAGCTTTCTTT. As protein: CASSWTGGSNTEAFF. Combining the CDR3 with reference TRBV7-9 and TRBJ1-1 gives the whole variable domain DTGVSQNPRHKITKRGQNVTFRCDPISEHNRLYWYRQTLGQGPEFLTYFQNEAQLEKSRLLSDRFSAERPKGSFSTLEIQRTEQGDSAMYLCASSWTGGSNTEAFFGQGTRLTVV.

The sample holds a few counts of this clonotype. The V gene is TRBV28, the J gene TRBJ2-7; unclear D gene. V was shortened by 5 bases and J by 2 bases, with 19 bases between the two germline ends. CDR1 is MDHEN and CDR2 is SYDVKM in the germline V gene. This CDR3 contains 16 residues. The CDR3 here is CASSPRLTRGTYEQYV. In nucleotides, the CDR3 is TGTGCCAGCAGTCCCCGCCTGACTCGCGGTACCTACGAGCAGTACGTC.

The gene calls are TRBV29-1 and TRBJ2-2; TRBD1 might be the D (5 bases). Trimming stripped 4 bases from V and 2 bases from J, with 8 bases between. The CDR3 extends over 13 amino acids. Germline V gene sequence: CDR1 SQVTM, CDR2 ANQGSEA. The CDR3 bases are TGCAGCGTTGTGGACACCAACACCGGGGAGCTGTTTTTT. It specifies CSVVDTNTGELFF.

This rearrangement joins TRBV7-4 to TRBJ1-3; D not certain. The V and J ends lost 5 bases and 0 bases respectively, with 11 bases between them. The V gene's germline CDR1 is SGHVT and CDR2 SQSDAQ. The CDR3 is 15 amino acids. The CDR3 here is CASSPAQVSGNTIYF. The DNA for the CDR3 is TGTGCCAGCAGCCCGGCTCAGGTCTCTGGAAACACCATATATTTT.

The CDR3 DNA follows: TGCGCCAGCAGCTCACCGGGACAGCGGAACACTGAAGCTTTCTTT. Residues: CASSSPGQRNTEAFF. The V call is TRBV5-1, the J call TRBJ1-1; 7 bases map to TRBD1. V shed 3 bases, J shed 1 base, and the junction held 6 bases outside the gene matches. Germline V gene sequence: CDR1 SGHRS, CDR2 YFSETQ. The CDR3 totals 15 residues.

This clonotype was counted once. The chain couples TRBV24-1 to TRBJ1-2; D unresolved. The V and J ends lost 3 bases and 7 bases respectively, with 20 bases between them. From germline, CDR1 is KGHDR and CDR2 SFDVKD. This CDR3 contains 16 residues. The DNA of the CDR3 is TGTGCCACCAGTGATCCCCGGACCTTCCGATTGCCTGGCTACACCTTC. As protein: CATSDPRTFRLPGYTF.